Listed here are 16 T cell receptor beta chains from one sample, sequenced in a study of shared T cell receptors in the human thymus. Generated by immunoSEQ multiplex PCR, the TCRdb table keeps only in-frame clones and is missing some. The sample consists of roughly 410,000 clones, roughly 94% of them appearing once. Sequencing input: thymocytes. The receptors shown here come from a human donor.

The rearrangement joins TRBV28 to TRBJ2-5; 7 nucleotides align to TRBD1. The CDR3 consists of 16 residues. CDR1 is MDHEN and CDR2 is SYDVKM in the germline V gene. With V trimmed by 3 bases and J by 1 base, 8 bases remained unmatched. The CDR3 sequence: CASSFRWTGPQETQYF. CDR3 DNA: TGTGCCAGCAGTTTTCGTTGGACAGGTCCCCAAGAGACCCAGTACTTC.

J is TRBJ2-7 and V is TRBV5-5, with D unresolved. CDR3 size: 11 residues. The ends were cut back, 7 bases at V and 3 bases at J, with 8 bases in the middle. Germline values: CDR1 SGHKS, CDR2 YYEKEE (reference sequence). This CDR3 is CASSRIYEQYF. As DNA, the CDR3 is TGTGCCAGCTCCCGGATCTACGAGCAGTACTTC.

V is TRBV6-6 and J is TRBJ1-4, with 8 bases aligning to TRBD1. The CDR3 spans 16 residues. Trimming at V came to 8 bases and at J to 3 bases, leaving 11 bases not matched to a gene. Germline CDR1 and CDR2: MNHNY and SVGAGI (reference sequence). The CDR3 spells CASQPSPGQANEKLFF. The CDR3 DNA follows: TGTGCCAGCCAACCCTCTCCGGGACAGGCTAATGAAAAACTGTTTTTT.

This clone came up a few times. The gene calls are TRBV7-8 and TRBJ1-1, with a possible D match to TRBD1 (6 bases). CDR1 is SGHVS, CDR2 FQNEAQ, per germline. The CDR3 has 15 amino acids. Trimming pared 2 bases from V and 1 base from J, leaving 11 bases between. CDR3 sequence (DNA): TGTGCCAGCAGCTTAAGGGACAAGGGGAACACTGAAGCTTTCTTT. This encodes CASSLRDKGNTEAFF.

CDR3 DNA sequence: TGTGCCAGCAGTTTATCTTACACCGGGGAGCTGTTTTTT. It translates to CASSLSYTGELFF. The rearrangement uses TRBV27 and TRBJ2-2; no firm D call. The CDR3 is 13 residues long. V was shortened by 0 bases and J by 3 bases, with 2 bases between the two germline ends. Germline-derived CDR1 and CDR2 are MNHEY and SMNVEV (reference sequence).

This chain links TRBV25-1 with TRBJ2-3; D gene ambiguous. Looked up from germline, CDR1 is MGHDK and CDR2 is SYGVNS. V was clipped by 3 bases and J by 2 bases, with 0 bases between them. The CDR3 has 11 residues. The CDR3 here is CASSDTDTQYF. The CDR3 DNA sequence: TGTGCCAGCAGTGACACAGATACGCAGTATTTT.

J is TRBJ1-1 and V is TRBV7-4, with D maybe TRBD1 (5 bases). V gave up 2 bases and J gave up 7 bases, with 23 bases separating them. Per germline, CDR1 SGHVT and CDR2 SQSDAQ. This CDR3 region has 17 residues. The CDR3 nucleotides read TGTGCCAGCAGCTTAACCCCCCTAGGACACATCCGGGATGAAGCTTTCTTT. Translated, it gives CASSLTPLGHIRDEAFF.

This chain links TRBV10-3 with TRBJ2-7; tentatively, D is TRBD2 (5 bases). The CDR3 extends over 18 amino acids. Per the germline V gene, CDR1 is ENHRY and CDR2 is SYGVKD. V shed 0 bases and J shed 3 bases, with 21 bases lying between them. The CDR3 loop is CAISESGPVGKVHYEQYF. The CDR3 DNA is TGTGCCATCAGTGAGTCTGGTCCAGTCGGGAAGGTTCACTACGAGCAGTACTTC.

The V gene is TRBV28, the J gene TRBJ2-6, with D possibly TRBD1 on 6 matching bases. V dropped 6 bases and J dropped 0 bases, with 12 bases sitting between them. The germline CDR1 and CDR2 sequences are MDHEN and SYDVKM. The CDR3 runs 16 residues. The CDR3 nucleotides are TGTGCCAGCAGACATACAGGGAGCTCTGGGGCCAACGTCCTGACTTTC. Translation: CASRHTGSSGANVLTF.

The chain carries TRBV11-2 and TRBJ2-7; 10 bases match TRBD2. With 3 bases clipped from V and 5 bases from J, the junction kept 16 bases outside the gene matches. The CDR3 length is 18 residues. From germline, CDR1 is SGHAT and CDR2 FQNNGV. CDR3 loop: CASSFREKVGSGRDEQYF. The CDR3 coding sequence is TGTGCCAGCAGCTTTCGGGAGAAAGTAGGAAGCGGGAGGGACGAGCAGTACTTC.

The V gene is TRBV30, the J gene TRBJ2-1; TRBD2 matches 9 bases. The V gene end was trimmed by 0 bases and the J gene end by 6 bases; junction bases not matched to a gene: 12. This CDR3 spans 17 amino acids. CDR1 and CDR2 from the germline V gene are GTSNPN and SVGIG (reference sequence). The DNA of the CDR3 is TGTGCCTGGAGTGTAGGTCTGACTAGCGGATCGTTCAATGAGCAGTTCTTC. As protein: CAWSVGLTSGSFNEQFF.

The chain links TRBV11-3 to TRBJ2-1; a weak D match, TRBD2 (5 bases). The germline gives CDR1 SGHNT, CDR2 YENEEA. The length of the CDR3 is 16 residues. V lost 1 base, J lost 7 bases, and 17 bases lay in between. The CDR3 nucleotides read TGTGCCAGCAGCTTAGGGCCCCCAGGACGGGATAATGAGCAGTTCTTC. This translates into CASSLGPPGRDNEQFF. Supplemented by reference TRBV11-3 and TRBJ2-1, the full variable domain reads EAGVVQSPRYKIIEKKQPVAFWCNPISGHNTLYWYLQNLGQGPELLIRYENEEAVDDSQLPKDRFSAERLKGVDSTLKIQPAELGDSAVYLCASSLGPPGRDNEQFFGPGTRLTVL.

The rearrangement uses TRBV5-1 and TRBJ2-3, with 7 bases lining up with TRBD1. The CDR3 is made up of 14 amino acids. Germline assignment: CDR1 SGHRS and CDR2 YFSETQ. J was trimmed by 6 bases and V by 4 bases; bases with no gene match: 8. Here the CDR3 DNA reads TGCGCCAGCAGCACCGGGACAGAACACGATACGCAGTATTTT. Protein: CASSTGTEHDTQYF.

This sequence joins TRBV5-1 and TRBJ2-7; 8 bases map to TRBD2. V gave up 1 base and J gave up 6 bases; unmatched junction bases: 12. This CDR3 contains 16 residues. CDR1 SGHRS and CDR2 YFSETQ come from the germline V gene. This CDR3 is CASSLFSGREGPEQYF. CDR3 sequence (DNA): TGCGCCAGCAGCTTGTTCTCCGGTCGGGAGGGCCCCGAGCAGTACTTC.

The rearrangement uses TRBV19 and TRBJ1-5; possibly TRBD1 for D (5 bases). Per the germline V gene, CDR1 is LNHDA and CDR2 is SQIVND (reference sequence). CDR3 length: 17 residues. Trimming left V 6 bases short and J 3 bases short, with 21 bases between. The CDR3 is CASRPSRGSGNNQPQHF. CDR3 DNA sequence: TGTGCCAGTAGACCCTCAAGGGGATCCGGGAACAATCAGCCCCAGCATTTT. Full variable domain (missing parts from reference TRBV19 and TRBJ1-5): DGGITQSPKYLFRKEGQNVTLSCEQNLNHDAMYWYRQDPGQGLRLIYYSQIVNDFQKGDIAEGYSVSREKKESFPLTVTSAQKNPTAFYLCASRPSRGSGNNQPQHFGDGTRLSIL.

The chain carries TRBV7-2 and TRBJ2-2, with D possibly matching TRBD2 (5 bases). Per germline, CDR1 SGHTA and CDR2 FQGNSA. V lost 4 bases and J lost 1, with 10 bases in between. There are 15 residues in the CDR3. CDR3 region: CASSSRGVNTGELFF. In DNA form, the CDR3 reads TGTGCCAGCAGCTCCCGGGGAGTGAACACCGGGGAGCTGTTTTTT.